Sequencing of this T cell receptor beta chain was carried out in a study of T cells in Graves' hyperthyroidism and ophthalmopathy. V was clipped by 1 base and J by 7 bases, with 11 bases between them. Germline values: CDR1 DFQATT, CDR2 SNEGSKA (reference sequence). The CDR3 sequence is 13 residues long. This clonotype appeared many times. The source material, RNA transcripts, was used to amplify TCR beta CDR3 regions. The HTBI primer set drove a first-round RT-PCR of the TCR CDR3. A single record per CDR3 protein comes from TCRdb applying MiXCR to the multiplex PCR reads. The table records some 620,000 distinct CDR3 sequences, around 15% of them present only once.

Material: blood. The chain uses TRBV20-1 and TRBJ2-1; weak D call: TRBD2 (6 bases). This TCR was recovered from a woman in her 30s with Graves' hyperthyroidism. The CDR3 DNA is TGCAGTGCTAGAGTCCTAGCGCTAAATGAGCAGTTCTTC. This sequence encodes CSARVLALNEQFF.